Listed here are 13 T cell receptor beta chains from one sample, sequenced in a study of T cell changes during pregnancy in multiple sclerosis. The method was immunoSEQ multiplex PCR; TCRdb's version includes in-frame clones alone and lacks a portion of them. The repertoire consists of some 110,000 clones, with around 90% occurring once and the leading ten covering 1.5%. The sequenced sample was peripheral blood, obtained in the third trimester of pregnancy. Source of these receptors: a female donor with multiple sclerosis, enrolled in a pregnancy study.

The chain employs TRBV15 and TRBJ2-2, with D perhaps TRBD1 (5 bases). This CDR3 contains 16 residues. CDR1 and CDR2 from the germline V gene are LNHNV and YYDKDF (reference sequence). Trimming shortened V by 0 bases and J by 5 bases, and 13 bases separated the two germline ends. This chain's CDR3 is CATSRDPAGKTGELFF. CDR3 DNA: TGTGCCACCAGCAGAGATCCGGCAGGGAAAACCGGGGAGCTGTTTTTT. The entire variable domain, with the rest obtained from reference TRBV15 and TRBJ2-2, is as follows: DAMVIQNPRYQVTQFGKPVTLSCSQTLNHNVMYWYQQKSSQAPKLLFHYYDKDFNNEADTPDNFQSRRPNTSFCFLDIRSPGLGDTAMYLCATSRDPAGKTGELFFGEGSRLTVL.

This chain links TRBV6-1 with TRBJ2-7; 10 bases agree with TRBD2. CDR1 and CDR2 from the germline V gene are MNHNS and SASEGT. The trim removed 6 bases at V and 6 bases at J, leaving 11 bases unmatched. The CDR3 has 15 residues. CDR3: CASRESSGRWAEQYF. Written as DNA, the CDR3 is TGTGCCAGCAGGGAATCTAGCGGGAGATGGGCCGAGCAGTACTTC.

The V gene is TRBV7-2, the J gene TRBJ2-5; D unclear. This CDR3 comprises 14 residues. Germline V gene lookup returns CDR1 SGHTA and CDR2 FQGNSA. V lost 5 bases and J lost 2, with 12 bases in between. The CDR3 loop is CASSTWRIQETQYF. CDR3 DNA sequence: TGTGCCAGCAGCACCTGGAGAATACAAGAGACCCAGTACTTC.

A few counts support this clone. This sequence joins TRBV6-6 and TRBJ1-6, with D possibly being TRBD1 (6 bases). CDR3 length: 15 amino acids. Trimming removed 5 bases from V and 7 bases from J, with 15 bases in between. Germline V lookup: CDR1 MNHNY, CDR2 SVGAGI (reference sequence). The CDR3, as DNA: TGTGCCAGCAGTCTTACAGGGTTGAGGAATTCACCCCTCCACTTT. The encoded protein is CASSLTGLRNSPLHF.

CDR3 in DNA: TGCAGCGTTGAGTTGACGGGGGGCGGCGAGCAGTACTTC. This codes for CSVELTGGGEQYF. The V call is TRBV29-1, the J call TRBJ2-7, with D perhaps TRBD2 (7 bases). The germline V gene has CDR1 SQVTM and CDR2 ANQGSEA. V was clipped by 3 bases and J by 6 bases, with 15 bases between them. The CDR3 loop spans 13 amino acids.

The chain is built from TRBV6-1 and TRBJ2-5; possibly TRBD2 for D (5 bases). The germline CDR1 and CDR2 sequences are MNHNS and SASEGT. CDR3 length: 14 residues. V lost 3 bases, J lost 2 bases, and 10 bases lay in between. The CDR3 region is CASSDGMGQETQYF. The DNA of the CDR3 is TGTGCCAGCAGTGACGGGATGGGGCAAGAGACCCAGTACTTC.

The CDR3 coding sequence is TGTGCCAGTAGTATAGAAGGGAGTTCCCCCGGGGAGCTGTTTTTT. This gives the protein CASSIEGSSPGELFF. V gene TRBV19 combines with J gene TRBJ2-2; tentative D call: TRBD2 (5 bases). In germline, CDR1 is LNHDA, CDR2 SQIVND (reference sequence). The CDR3 runs 15 residues. Trimming removed 0 bases from V and 6 bases from J, with 11 bases in between.

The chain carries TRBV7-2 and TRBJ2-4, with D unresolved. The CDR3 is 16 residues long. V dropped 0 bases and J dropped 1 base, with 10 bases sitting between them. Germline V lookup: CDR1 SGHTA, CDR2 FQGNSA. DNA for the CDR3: TGTGCCAGCAGCTTAGCGGCAGATCTGGCCAAAAACATTCAGTACTTC. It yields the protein CASSLAADLAKNIQYF.

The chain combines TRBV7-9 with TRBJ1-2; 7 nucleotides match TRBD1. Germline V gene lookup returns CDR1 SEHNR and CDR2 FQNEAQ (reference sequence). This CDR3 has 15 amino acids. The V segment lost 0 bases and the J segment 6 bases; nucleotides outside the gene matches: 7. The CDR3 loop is CASSLARQGVNGYTF. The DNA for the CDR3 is TGTGCCAGCAGCTTAGCCAGACAGGGAGTAAATGGCTACACCTTC.

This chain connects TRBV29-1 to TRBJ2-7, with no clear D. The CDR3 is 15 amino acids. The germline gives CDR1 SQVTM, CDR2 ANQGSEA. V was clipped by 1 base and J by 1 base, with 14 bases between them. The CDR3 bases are TGCAGCGTTGAAGGAGGCAGTTCGGCTTCCTACGAGCAGTACTTC. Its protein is CSVEGGSSASYEQYF.

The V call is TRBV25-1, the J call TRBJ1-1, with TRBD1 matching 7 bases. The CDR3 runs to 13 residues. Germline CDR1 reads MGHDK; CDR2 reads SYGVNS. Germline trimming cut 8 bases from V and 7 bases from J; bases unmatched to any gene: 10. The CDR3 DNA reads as TGTGCCAGCGGTAGAGGGGGCGCAGGTGAAGCTTTCTTT. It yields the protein CASGRGGAGEAFF.

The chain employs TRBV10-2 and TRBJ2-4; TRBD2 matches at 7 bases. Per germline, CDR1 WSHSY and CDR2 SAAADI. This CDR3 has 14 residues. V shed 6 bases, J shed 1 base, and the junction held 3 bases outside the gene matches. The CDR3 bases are TGCGCCAGCAGCGAACTAGCGGCCAAAAACATTCAGTACTTC. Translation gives CASSELAAKNIQYF.

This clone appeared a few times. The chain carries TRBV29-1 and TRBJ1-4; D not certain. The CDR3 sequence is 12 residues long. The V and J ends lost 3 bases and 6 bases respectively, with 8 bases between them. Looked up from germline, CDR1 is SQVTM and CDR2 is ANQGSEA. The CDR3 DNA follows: TGCAGCGTTGACATGGCCGATGAAAAACTGTTTTTT. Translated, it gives CSVDMADEKLFF. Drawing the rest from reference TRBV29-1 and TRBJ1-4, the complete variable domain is SAVISQKPSRDICQRGTSLTIQCQVDSQVTMMFWYRQQPGQSLTLIATANQGSEATYESGFVIDKFPISRPNLTFSTLTVSNMSPEDSSIYLCSVDMADEKLFFGSGTQLSVL.